Only one count was recorded for the clone carrying this T cell receptor beta chain. CDR1 and CDR2 from the germline V gene are MGHRA and YSYEKL. V was pared by 4 bases and J by 2 bases, with 6 bases of the junction left unmatched. CDR3 size: 16 residues. This sample was taken from a study of control samples from healthy donors and cancer patients. The repertoire was sequenced with immunoSEQ multiplex PCR; TCRdb's copy has only in-frame clones and lacks some. In the table there are some 100,000 clones, around 88% of which are singletons. J is TRBJ2-3 and V is TRBV4-1; 10 bases match TRBD2. The TCR sequence derives from a man under 40 in good health. The sequencing input was blood. CDR3 coding DNA: TGCGCCAGCAGCCTGGAGCGGGAGGGCAACACAGATACGCAGTATTTT. The encoded protein is CASSLEREGNTDTQYF.